Following are 32 T cell receptor beta chains from one sample sequenced in a study of radiation and T cells in renal cell carcinoma. Described time point: blood 4 weeks post-SBRT, at nephrectomy. Treatment indicated: 15 Gy SBRT to primary tumor, nephrectomy 4 weeks later. Using immunoSEQ multiplex PCR, the repertoire was profiled, and TCRdb retains in-frame clones only, with some absent. This sample yields around 180,000 clones, of which 88% are seen a single time; approximately 10% belongs to the top ten. Sequencing was performed on blood, taken from a patient whose treatment included radiotherapy and nephrectomy. These TCRs come from a woman aged 45-59 years with renal cell carcinoma.

The V call is TRBV6-4, the J call TRBJ1-5; D remains unclear. CDR3 length: 14 residues. Germline V gives CDR1 MRHNA, CDR2 SNTAGT. The V end was cut by 1 base, the J end by 6 bases, with 10 bases between. CDR3 loop: CASSDWAASQPQHF. The CDR3, as DNA: TGTGCCAGCAGTGACTGGGCAGCTAGTCAGCCCCAGCATTTT.

This clone is a singleton in its sample. This chain joins TRBV2 and TRBJ1-2; D is ambiguous. Germline V gene data show CDR1 as SNHLY and CDR2 as FYNNEI. V shed 5 bases and J shed 14 bases, with 15 bases lying between them. CDR3 size: 11 residues. CDR3 sequence (DNA): TGTGCCAGCAGTTCCCTCACGGGGAGTACCTTC. Its translation: CASSSLTGSTF.

The sample holds one count of this clone. The chain uses TRBV6-6 and TRBJ2-7, with TRBD2 matching over 14 bases. V was pared by 5 bases and J by 1 base, with 1 base of the junction left unmatched. The CDR3 has 15 amino acids. The germline V gene encodes CDR1 MNHNY and CDR2 SVGAGI (reference sequence). Here the CDR3 DNA reads TGTGCCAGCAGTCGGACTAGCGGGGGGTCCTACGAGCAGTACTTC. Its translation: CASSRTSGGSYEQYF.

The chain employs TRBV19 and TRBJ1-4; 9 nucleotides align to TRBD1. The trim removed 4 bases at V and 10 bases at J, leaving 7 bases unmatched. CDR1 is LNHDA, CDR2 SQIVND, per germline (reference sequence). The CDR3 length is 14 residues. The CDR3, as DNA: TGTGCCAGTAGTAGAACAGGGGGCGACGGAAAACTGTTTTTT. It specifies CASSRTGGDGKLFF.

The genes are TRBV6-1 and TRBJ2-5; D might be TRBD1 (5 bases). Germline lookup yields CDR1 MNHNS and CDR2 SASEGT. The ends were cut back, 3 bases at V and 4 bases at J, with 21 bases in the middle. This CDR3 is 17 amino acids long. This CDR3 reads CASSDWYGLAGIETQYF. The CDR3 bases are TGTGCCAGCAGTGACTGGTACGGCTTGGCAGGGATAGAGACCCAGTACTTC.

The CDR3 loop is CASTDSTYEQYF. CDR3 in DNA: TGTGCCAGTACGGACAGTACCTACGAGCAGTACTTC. This chain connects TRBV19 to TRBJ2-7, with a possible D match to TRBD1 (6 bases). The germline CDR1 and CDR2 sequences are LNHDA and SQIVND (reference sequence). The germline V and J ends were trimmed by 7 bases and 2 bases, with 9 bases remaining between them. The CDR3 spans 12 residues.

This chain joins TRBV19 and TRBJ2-2, with TRBD1 as a possible D gene (5 bases). V lost 2 bases and J lost 0, with 7 bases in between. The germline gives CDR1 LNHDA, CDR2 SQIVND (reference sequence). CDR3 length: 15 amino acids. DNA of the CDR3: TGTGCCAGTAGTATACAGGGAACGAACACCGGGGAGCTGTTTTTT. It codes for CASSIQGTNTGELFF.

The chain couples TRBV5-5 to TRBJ1-4, with TRBD1 matching over 7 bases. The CDR3 runs to 14 residues. The junction had 6 bases not matched to a gene; V was cut back by 3 bases and J by 7 bases. CDR1 is SGHKS, CDR2 YYEKEE, per germline (reference sequence). CDR3 in amino acids: CASSSGGFGEKLFF. For the CDR3, the DNA is TGTGCCAGCAGCTCAGGGGGTTTCGGTGAAAAACTGTTTTTT.

This clone was detected only once. The rearrangement links TRBV19 to TRBJ1-2; no clear D gene. Trimming shortened V by 3 bases and J by 4 bases, and 9 bases separated the two germline ends. The CDR3 spans 13 residues. The germline V gene encodes CDR1 LNHDA and CDR2 SQIVND (reference sequence). CDR3 sequence: CASSMKGFYGYTF. In DNA, the CDR3 is TGTGCCAGTAGTATGAAGGGCTTCTATGGCTACACCTTC.

This chain joins TRBV5-1 and TRBJ1-2; maybe TRBD1 (6 bases). CDR3 length: 15 residues. The germline gives CDR1 SGHRS, CDR2 YFSETQ. Deletions cut 5 bases from V and 2 bases from J, with 16 bases between. CDR3 amino acids: CASRPSEGTNYGYTF. Here the CDR3 DNA reads TGCGCCAGCAGGCCCTCGGAAGGGACAAACTATGGCTACACCTTC. Based on the CDR3 plus reference TRBV5-1 and TRBJ1-2, the full variable domain is KAGVTQTPRYLIKTRGQQVTLSCSPISGHRSVSWYQQTPGQGLQFLFEYFSETQRNKGNFPGRFSGRQFSNSRSEMNVSTLELGDSALYLCASRPSEGTNYGYTFGSGTRLTVV.

There are a few counts of this clone. The chain has TRBV30 and TRBJ1-1, with a tentative D call TRBD1 (6 bases). Between the trimmed V and J ends, which lost 2 bases and 0 bases, there was a span of 13 bases. This CDR3 comprises 15 residues. Germline lookup yields CDR1 GTSNPN and CDR2 SVGIG (reference sequence). The CDR3 sequence is CAWSIKTGMNTEAFF. Written as DNA, the CDR3 is TGTGCCTGGAGTATTAAGACAGGCATGAACACTGAAGCTTTCTTT.

The rearrangement links TRBV5-8 to TRBJ1-6, with 9 bases matching TRBD1. CDR1 is SGHTS and CDR2 is YDEGEE in the germline V gene. This CDR3 region has 17 residues. The V segment lost 2 bases and the J segment 4 bases; nucleotides outside the gene matches: 7. Here the CDR3 DNA reads TGTGCCAGCAGCTTACCAGGGACAGGGAATTATAATTCACCCCTCCACTTT. Translating it yields CASSLPGTGNYNSPLHF. The full variable domain, with the rest looked up from reference TRBV5-8 and TRBJ1-6, is EAGVTQSPTHLIKTRGQQATLRCSPISGHTSVYWYQQALGLGLQFLLWYDEGEERNRGNFPPRFSGRQFPNYSSELNVNALELEDSALYLCASSLPGTGNYNSPLHFGNGTRLTVT.

The chain recombines TRBV6-4 with TRBJ1-1; tentative D call: TRBD1 (5 bases). CDR3 size: 13 residues. The ends were cut back, 8 bases at V and 0 bases at J, with 10 bases in the middle. Germline lookup yields CDR1 MRHNA and CDR2 SNTAGT. As DNA, the CDR3 is TGTGCCAGCGCCAGGGAGATGAACACTGAAGCTTTCTTT. This sequence encodes CASAREMNTEAFF.

The V and J genes are TRBV30 and TRBJ1-6; TRBD1 might be the D (5 bases). The length of the CDR3 is 13 residues. Trimming removed 3 bases at V and 10 bases at J, with 13 bases between. Germline assignment: CDR1 GTSNPN and CDR2 SVGIG (reference sequence). In DNA form, the CDR3 reads TGTGCCTGGAGGGGCAGGGTCACATCACCCCTCCACTTT. Encoded protein: CAWRGRVTSPLHF.

The chain employs TRBV30 and TRBJ2-1; D possibly corresponds to TRBD2 (5 bases). V shed 4 bases and J shed 5 bases, with 12 bases lying between them. Germline values: CDR1 GTSNPN, CDR2 SVGIG (reference sequence). The CDR3 sequence is 13 residues long. The DNA for the CDR3 is TGTGCCTGGAAGGCGGACTTGAACAATGAGCAGTTCTTC. It is translated as CAWKADLNNEQFF.

This clone was found a few times. The rearrangement uses TRBV7-2 and TRBJ2-2; TRBD1 aligns across 8 bases. The trim removed 2 bases at V and 2 bases at J, leaving 4 bases unmatched. The CDR3 covers 16 residues. Germline CDR1 is SGHTA and CDR2 is FQGNSA. CDR3 sequence reads: CASSLTGQANTGELFF. The CDR3 DNA is TGTGCCAGCAGCTTAACGGGACAGGCTAACACCGGGGAGCTGTTTTTT.

This clone was seen only a few times. The gene calls are TRBV30 and TRBJ1-1; D is uncertain. CDR1 is GTSNPN and CDR2 is SVGIG in the germline V gene (reference sequence). V was cut by 0 bases and J by 9 bases, with 8 bases left in between. The CDR3 totals 11 residues. CDR3 region: CAWSVGQQAFF. The CDR3 DNA follows: TGTGCCTGGAGTGTCGGTCAGCAAGCTTTCTTT.

The rearrangement uses TRBV10-3 and TRBJ2-1; TRBD1 aligns across 7 bases. The CDR3 contains 15 residues. The ends lost 6 bases at V and 0 bases at J; junction bases unmatched: 5. Per the germline V gene, CDR1 is ENHRY and CDR2 is SYGVKD. The CDR3 bases are TGTGCCATCAGCACCGGGACAGCCTCCTACAATGAGCAGTTCTTC. Its protein product is CAISTGTASYNEQFF.

The chain employs TRBV5-1 and TRBJ2-2; the D gene is possibly TRBD1 (5 bases). CDR3 length equals 15 residues. Germline loops: CDR1 SGHRS, CDR2 YFSETQ. The ends were cut back, 8 bases at V and 2 bases at J, with 16 bases in the middle. The CDR3 loop is CASSTVQTNTGELFF. The CDR3 nucleotides read TGCGCCAGTTCGACAGTACAAACCAACACCGGGGAGCTGTTTTTT.

J is TRBJ2-2 and V is TRBV9; 11 bases are shared with TRBD2. Looked up from germline, CDR1 is SGDLS and CDR2 is YYNGEE. CDR3 length: 19 residues. V shed 3 bases, J shed 8 bases, and the junction held 18 bases outside the gene matches. CDR3 nucleotide sequence: TGTGCCAGCAGCGCCGAAGACCCCGGGACTAGCGGTTTAGGGGGGGAGCTGTTTTTT. This sequence encodes CASSAEDPGTSGLGGELFF.

This clone was seen a single time. The chain recombines TRBV4-1 with TRBJ1-2; TRBD1 might be the D (5 bases). The CDR3 spans 16 residues. The V gene's germline CDR1 is MGHRA and CDR2 YSYEKL. V was trimmed by 4 bases and J by 6 bases, leaving 21 bases between them. CDR3 bases: TGCGCCAGCAGCCCCCATGGGGGGGAGGAGGCTGATGGCTACACCTTC. Protein product: CASSPHGGEEADGYTF.

This clone appeared once. The chain carries TRBV19 and TRBJ1-2; the match to TRBD1 covers 7 bases. Germline CDR1 and CDR2: LNHDA and SQIVND (reference sequence). V gave up 7 bases and J gave up 1 base; unmatched junction bases: 6. This CDR3 comprises 14 residues. CDR3 nucleotide sequence: TGTGCCAGTAAGGAGGGGGCCTTTAACTATGGCTACACCTTC. It codes for CASKEGAFNYGYTF.

The CDR3 reads CSVGLAGGKEKLFF. The CDR3 nucleotides read TGCAGCGTTGGTTTGGCAGGGGGGAAGGAAAAACTGTTTTTT. The V and J genes are TRBV29-1 and TRBJ1-4; 7 bases line up with TRBD1. This CDR3 is built from 14 residues. Germline V gives CDR1 SQVTM, CDR2 ANQGSEA. The junction had 10 bases not matched to a gene; V was cut back by 4 bases and J by 8 bases. The full variable domain, its missing parts supplied by reference TRBV29-1 and TRBJ1-4, is SAVISQKPSRDICQRGTSLTIQCQVDSQVTMMFWYRQQPGQSLTLIATANQGSEATYESGFVIDKFPISRPNLTFSTLTVSNMSPEDSSIYLCSVGLAGGKEKLFFGSGTQLSVL.

The rearrangement uses TRBV14 and TRBJ2-7; 7 nucleotides line up with TRBD1. The CDR3 runs to 16 residues. Per the germline V gene, CDR1 is SGHDN and CDR2 is FVKESK. V dropped 4 bases and J dropped 3; count of bases not matched to a gene: 12. The CDR3 loop reads CASSPLPWDRGYEQYF. CDR3 nucleotide sequence: TGTGCCAGCAGCCCCCTACCCTGGGACAGAGGCTACGAGCAGTACTTC.

The V and J genes are TRBV30 and TRBJ1-1; D gene unclear. From germline, CDR1 is GTSNPN and CDR2 SVGIG (reference sequence). The CDR3 is 13 amino acids. With 2 bases removed from V and 1 base from J, the gap between germline ends came to 8 bases. Here the CDR3 DNA reads TGTGCCTGGAGTCGCCAAGCGAACACTGAAGCTTTCTTT. Residues: CAWSRQANTEAFF. The full variable domain, rest sourced from reference TRBV30 and TRBJ1-1, is SQTIHQWPATLVQPVGSPLSLECTVEGTSNPNLYWYRQAAGRGLQLLFYSVGIGQISSEVPQNLSASRPQDRQFILSSKKLLLSDSGFYLCAWSRQANTEAFFGQGTRLTVV.

The chain has TRBV7-8 and TRBJ2-3; the D is unclear. CDR3 length equals 15 residues. Germline loops: CDR1 SGHVS, CDR2 FQNEAQ. The germline V and J ends were trimmed by 1 base and 4 bases, with 12 bases remaining between them. For the CDR3, the DNA is TGTGCCAGCAGCTTAGAGGCCAGCCGTCCAGATACGCAGTATTTT. The encoded protein is CASSLEASRPDTQYF.

The chain couples TRBV6-1 to TRBJ1-6; D not resolved. Deletions cut 8 bases from V and 9 bases from J, with 11 bases between. CDR1 is MNHNS, CDR2 SASEGT, per germline. This CDR3 has 12 amino acids. The CDR3 DNA reads TGTGCCAGCGGCGCAGGTCCTTCACCCCTCCACTTT. Protein sequence: CASGAGPSPLHF.

This clone was recorded once. The chain recombines TRBV7-9 with TRBJ1-2, with D perhaps matching TRBD1 (6 bases). There are 15 residues in the CDR3. Trimming pared 1 base from V and 7 bases from J, leaving 16 bases between. Germline loops: CDR1 SEHNR, CDR2 FQNEAQ (reference sequence). CDR3 sequence (DNA): TGTGCCAGCAGCTTAGACCGCACAGGGAGAAGTGGCTACACCTTC. Translated: CASSLDRTGRSGYTF.

CDR3 sequence: CASMSMGSASTEAFF. In DNA, the CDR3 is TGTGCCAGCATGAGCATGGGTTCCGCCAGCACTGAAGCTTTCTTT. This chain connects TRBV6-5 to TRBJ1-1; D gene unclear. The germline V gene encodes CDR1 MNHEY and CDR2 SVGAGI. The CDR3 runs 15 residues. V lost 7 bases, J lost 4 bases, and 19 bases lay in between.

This chain joins TRBV6-5 and TRBJ1-1; 7 nucleotides agree with TRBD1. Germline loops: CDR1 MNHEY, CDR2 SVGAGI. The V segment lost 6 bases and the J segment 1 base; nucleotides outside the gene matches: 2. This CDR3 contains 13 residues. This chain's CDR3 is CASRNRGNTEAFF. CDR3 bases: TGTGCCAGCAGAAACAGGGGGAACACTGAAGCTTTCTTT.

The table lists this clone with a few counts. This chain connects TRBV7-3 to TRBJ2-2, with TRBD1 matching over 8 bases. CDR1 and CDR2 (germline): SGHTA, FQGTGA. V trimming: 5 bases; J trimming: 3 bases; junction bases outside the gene matches: 5. This CDR3 is 15 amino acids long. CDR3 sequence: CASSPTGGDTGELFF. CDR3 sequence (DNA): TGTGCCAGCAGCCCAACAGGGGGTGACACCGGGGAGCTGTTTTTT.

The V and J genes are TRBV29-1 and TRBJ2-3; D possibly uses TRBD1 or TRBD2 (5 bases each). Germline CDR1 and CDR2: SQVTM and ANQGSEA. The CDR3 has 14 amino acids. Trimming removed 7 bases at V and 1 base at J, with 15 bases between. The CDR3 sequence is CSAEGIRGTDTQYF. CDR3 sequence (DNA): TGCAGCGCCGAGGGGATCCGGGGCACAGATACGCAGTATTTT.